This T cell receptor beta chain was found in a study of blood T cells in healthy people across ages. Study details: Template switching caught about one barcoded beta molecule for each two T cells. Study-wide points: Possibly, changes in expanded clonotypes were confounded because donor CMV status was unknown.

The germline V and J ends were trimmed by 1 base and 6 bases, with 7 bases remaining between them. The CDR3 covers 13 residues. Remarks on this clonotype: Antigen specificity is unknown.

Healthy Russian Caucasian donors spanned ages about 6 to 100 years. Through a sample-barcoded 5' primer and a J-beta primer mix, a second PCR was run for roughly 7 to 11 cycles. TCRdb independently ran MiXCR on the 5' RACE reads; one entry per CDR3 protein. The profile shows around 1,700,000 distinct CDR3 sequences, approximately 30% of them singletons. Sequencing used blood. The sequence came from a woman aged 25 to 45 in good health. This rearrangement joins TRBV12-3 or TRBV12-4 to TRBJ2-1; D is undetermined. CDR3 coding DNA: TGTGCCAGCAGTTTAGGTGATCTCAATGAGCAGTTCTTC. Translated, it gives CASSLGDLNEQFF.